Listed below are T cell receptor beta chains from one sample, sequenced in a study of lymphopenia after photon versus proton radiotherapy. This table comes from immunoSEQ multiplex PCR, and its TCRdb copy is limited to in-frame clones, with some not included. The data contain 50,000 to 60,000 clones, 92% of them singletons. Sequencing used peripheral blood, obtained from a patient treated with photon-based radiotherapy. These receptors all stem from a woman aged 40-49 years with cholangiocarcinoma. Both conserved end residues are part of each CDR3. Fields, in order: V gene, CDR3 protein.

V: TRBV7-2
CDR3: CASSQLRARAAEAFF

V: TRBV4-2
CDR3: CASSQGDGGSGANTGELFF

V: TRBV2
CDR3: CASRGRMNTEAFF

V: TRBV7-3
CDR3: CASAGAGARNEQFF

V: TRBV7-2
CDR3: CASSTTPGNEQFF

V: TRBV5-1
CDR3: CASSLAQSDKGGETQYF

V: TRBV5-1
CDR3: CASRPGPRTGNTIYF

V: TRBV5-4
CDR3: CASSPPFGSTGELFF

V: TRBV7-2
CDR3: CASSSGQGSGGDF

V: TRBV29-1
CDR3: CSVRQGSDEQYF

V: TRBV7-8
CDR3: CASSLEGLLRLARNEQFF

V: TRBV7-2
CDR3: CASSLEGISSGGYTF

V: TRBV4-3
CDR3: CASSHTRWTSGMARETGELFF

V: TRBV4-3
CDR3: CASSQDGGIGELFF

V: TRBV30
CDR3: CAWKNVRRSTDTQYF

V: TRBV18
CDR3: CASSIDPLNEQFF

V: TRBV5-6
CDR3: CASGQGQGSAQETQYF